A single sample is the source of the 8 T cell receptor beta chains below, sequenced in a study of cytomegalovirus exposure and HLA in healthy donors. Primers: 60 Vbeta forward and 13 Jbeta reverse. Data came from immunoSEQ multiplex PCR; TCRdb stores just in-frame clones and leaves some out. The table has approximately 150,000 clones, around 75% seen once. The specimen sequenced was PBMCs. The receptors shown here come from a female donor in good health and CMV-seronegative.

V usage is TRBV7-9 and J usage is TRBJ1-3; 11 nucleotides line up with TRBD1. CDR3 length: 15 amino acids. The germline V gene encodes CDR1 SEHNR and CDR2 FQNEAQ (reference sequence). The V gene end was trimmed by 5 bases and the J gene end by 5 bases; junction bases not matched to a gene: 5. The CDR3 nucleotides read TGTGCCAGCAGCACGGACAGGGGGCCGAGAAACACCATATATTTT. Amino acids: CASSTDRGPRNTIYF.

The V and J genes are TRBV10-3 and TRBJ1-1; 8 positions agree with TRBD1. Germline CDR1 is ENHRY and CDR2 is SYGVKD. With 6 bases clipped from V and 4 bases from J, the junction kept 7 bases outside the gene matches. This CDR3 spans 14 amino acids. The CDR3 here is CAIRDQGAGTEAFF. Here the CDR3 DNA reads TGTGCCATCAGGGATCAGGGGGCCGGCACTGAAGCTTTCTTT.

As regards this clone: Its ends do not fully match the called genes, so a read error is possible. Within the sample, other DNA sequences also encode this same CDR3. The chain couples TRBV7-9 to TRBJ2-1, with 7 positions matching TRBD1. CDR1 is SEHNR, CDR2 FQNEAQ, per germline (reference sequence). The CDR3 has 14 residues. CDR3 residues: CASSLTGADNEQFF. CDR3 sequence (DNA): TGTGCCAGTAGCTTAACAGGGGCCGACAATGAGCAGTTCTTC.

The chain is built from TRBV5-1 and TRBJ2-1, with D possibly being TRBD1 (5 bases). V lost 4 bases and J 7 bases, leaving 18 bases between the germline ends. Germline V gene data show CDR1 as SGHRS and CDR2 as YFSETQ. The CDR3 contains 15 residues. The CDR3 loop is CASSPQGGNGNEQFF. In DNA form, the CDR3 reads TGCGCCAGCAGCCCTCAGGGTGGTAATGGGAATGAGCAGTTCTTC.

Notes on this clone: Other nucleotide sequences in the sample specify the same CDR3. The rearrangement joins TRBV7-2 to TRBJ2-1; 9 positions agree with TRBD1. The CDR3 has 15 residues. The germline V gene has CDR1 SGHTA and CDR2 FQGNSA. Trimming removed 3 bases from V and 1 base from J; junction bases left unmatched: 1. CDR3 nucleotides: TGTGCCAGCAGCTTCGGGACAGGGTCCTACAATGAGCAGTTCTTC. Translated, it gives CASSFGTGSYNEQFF. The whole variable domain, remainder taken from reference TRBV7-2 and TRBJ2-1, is GAGVSQSPSNKVTEKGKDVELRCDPISGHTALYWYRQSLGQGLEFLIYFQGNSAPDKSGLPSDRFSAERTGGSVSTLTIQRTQQEDSAVYLCASSFGTGSYNEQFFGPGTRLTVL.

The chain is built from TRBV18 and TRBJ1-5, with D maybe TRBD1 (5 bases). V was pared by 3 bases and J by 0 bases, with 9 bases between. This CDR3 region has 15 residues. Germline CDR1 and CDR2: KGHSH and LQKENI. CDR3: CASSPSGNSNQPQHF. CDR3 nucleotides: TGTGCCAGCTCACCCTCAGGGAATAGCAATCAGCCCCAGCATTTT.

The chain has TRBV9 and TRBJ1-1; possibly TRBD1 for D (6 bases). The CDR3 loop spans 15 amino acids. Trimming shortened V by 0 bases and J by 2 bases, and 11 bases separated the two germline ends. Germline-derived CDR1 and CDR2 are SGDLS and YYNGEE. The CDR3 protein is CASSVAGGANTEAFF. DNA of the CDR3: TGTGCCAGCAGCGTAGCTGGGGGCGCTAACACTGAAGCTTTCTTT.

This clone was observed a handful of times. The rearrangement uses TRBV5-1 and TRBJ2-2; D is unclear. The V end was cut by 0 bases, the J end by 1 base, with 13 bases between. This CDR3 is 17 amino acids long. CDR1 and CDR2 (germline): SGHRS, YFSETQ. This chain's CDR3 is CASSLEISGGNTGELFF. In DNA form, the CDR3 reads TGCGCCAGCAGCTTGGAGATTAGTGGCGGGAACACCGGGGAGCTGTTTTTT.